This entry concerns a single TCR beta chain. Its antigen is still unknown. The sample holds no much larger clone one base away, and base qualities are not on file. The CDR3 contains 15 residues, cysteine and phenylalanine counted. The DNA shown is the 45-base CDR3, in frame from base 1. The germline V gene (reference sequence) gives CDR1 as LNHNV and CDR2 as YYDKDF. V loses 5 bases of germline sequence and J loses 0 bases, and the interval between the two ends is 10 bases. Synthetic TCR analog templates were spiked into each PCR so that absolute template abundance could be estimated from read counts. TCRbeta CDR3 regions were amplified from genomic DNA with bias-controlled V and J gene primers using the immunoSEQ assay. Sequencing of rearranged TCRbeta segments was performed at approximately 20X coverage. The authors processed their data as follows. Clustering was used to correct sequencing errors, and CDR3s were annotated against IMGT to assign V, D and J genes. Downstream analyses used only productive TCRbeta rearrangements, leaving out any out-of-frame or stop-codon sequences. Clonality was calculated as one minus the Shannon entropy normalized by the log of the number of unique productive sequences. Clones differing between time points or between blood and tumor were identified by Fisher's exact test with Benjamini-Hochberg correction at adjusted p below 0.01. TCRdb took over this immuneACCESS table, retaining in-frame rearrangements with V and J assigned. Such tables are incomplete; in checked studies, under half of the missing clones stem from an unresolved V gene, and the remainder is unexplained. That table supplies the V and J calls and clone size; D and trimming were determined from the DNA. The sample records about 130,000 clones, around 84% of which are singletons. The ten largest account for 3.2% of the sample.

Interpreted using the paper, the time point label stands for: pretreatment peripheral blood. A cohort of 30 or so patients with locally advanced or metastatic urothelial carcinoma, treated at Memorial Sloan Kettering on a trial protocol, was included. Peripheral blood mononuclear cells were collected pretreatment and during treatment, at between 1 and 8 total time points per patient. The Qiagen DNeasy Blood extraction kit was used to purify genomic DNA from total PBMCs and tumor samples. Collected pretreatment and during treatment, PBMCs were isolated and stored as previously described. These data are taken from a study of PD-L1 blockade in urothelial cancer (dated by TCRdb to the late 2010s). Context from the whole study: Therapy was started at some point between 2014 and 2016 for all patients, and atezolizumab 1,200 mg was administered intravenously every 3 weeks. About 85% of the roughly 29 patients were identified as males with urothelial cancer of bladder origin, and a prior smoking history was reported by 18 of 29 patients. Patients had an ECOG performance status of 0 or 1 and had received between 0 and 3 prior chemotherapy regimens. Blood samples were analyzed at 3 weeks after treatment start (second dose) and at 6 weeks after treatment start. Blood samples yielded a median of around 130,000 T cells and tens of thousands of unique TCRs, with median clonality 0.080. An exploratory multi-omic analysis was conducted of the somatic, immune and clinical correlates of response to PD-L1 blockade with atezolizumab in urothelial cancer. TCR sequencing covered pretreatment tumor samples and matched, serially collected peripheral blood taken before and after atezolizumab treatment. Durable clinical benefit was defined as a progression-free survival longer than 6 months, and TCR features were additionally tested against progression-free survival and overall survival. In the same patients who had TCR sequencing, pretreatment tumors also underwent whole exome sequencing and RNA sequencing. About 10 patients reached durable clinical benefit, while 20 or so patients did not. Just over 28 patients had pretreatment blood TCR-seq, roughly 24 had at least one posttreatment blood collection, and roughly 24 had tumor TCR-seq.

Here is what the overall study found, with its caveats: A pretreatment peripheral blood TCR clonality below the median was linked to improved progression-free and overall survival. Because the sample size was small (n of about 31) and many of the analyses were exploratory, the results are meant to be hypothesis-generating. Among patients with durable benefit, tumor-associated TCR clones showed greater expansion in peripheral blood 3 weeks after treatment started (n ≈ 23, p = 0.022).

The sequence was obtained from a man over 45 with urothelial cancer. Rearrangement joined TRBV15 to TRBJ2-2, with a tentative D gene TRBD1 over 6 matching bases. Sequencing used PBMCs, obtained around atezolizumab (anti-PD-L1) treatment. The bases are TGTGCCACCAGCTACCGGACAGCGAACACCGGGGAGCTGTTTTTT. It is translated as CATSYRTANTGELFF.